The following is a TCR beta chain sequence with its context. Its target is unknown. This sample is drawn from a study of beta chain features in type 1 diabetes. Sequencing targeted expressed TCRB transcripts, as all isolated RNA had been reverse transcribed. Sequencing was performed with immunoSEQ multiplex PCR; in TCRdb, only in-frame clones are kept and a portion is missing. The sample lists 300,000 to 350,000 clones, approximately 13% seen once, with 0.015% in the top ten. Study-wide points: Any HLA effect on TCRB rearrangement was left unresolved by small sub-analyses. Shortening that was moderate but significant affected the TCRB CDR3s of Type 1 diabetes patients in all four CD4+ subsets. Junctions at VDJ sites from type 1 diabetes patients had fewer insertions and more deletions.

This CDR3 contains 13 residues. The V gene lost 3 bases and the J gene lost 0 bases, with 9 bases spanning the gap. The germline gives CDR1 SQVTM, CDR2 ANQGSEA. This TCR was sampled from a young woman with type 1 diabetes. The sample taken for sequencing was naive CD4+ T cells from blood. This chain links TRBV29-1 with TRBJ2-7, with a possible D match to TRBD1 (6 bases). The CDR3, as DNA: TGCAGCGTTGAGAGGGGGACCTCCTACGAGCAGTACTTC. Protein sequence: CSVERGTSYEQYF.